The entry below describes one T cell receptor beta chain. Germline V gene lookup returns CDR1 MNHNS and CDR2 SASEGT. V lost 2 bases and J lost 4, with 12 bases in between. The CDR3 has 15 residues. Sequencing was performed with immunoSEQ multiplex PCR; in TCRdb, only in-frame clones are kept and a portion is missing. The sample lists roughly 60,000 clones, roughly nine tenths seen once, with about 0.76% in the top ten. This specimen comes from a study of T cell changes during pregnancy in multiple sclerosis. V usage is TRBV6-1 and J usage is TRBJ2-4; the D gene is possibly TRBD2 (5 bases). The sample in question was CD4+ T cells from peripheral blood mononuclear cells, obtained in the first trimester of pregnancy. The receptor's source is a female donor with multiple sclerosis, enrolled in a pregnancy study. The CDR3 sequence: CASSELDSLKNIQYF. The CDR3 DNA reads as TGTGCCAGCAGTGAACTGGACTCCCTTAAAAACATTCAGTACTTC.